This TCR beta chain was retrieved from a study of cytomegalovirus exposure and HLA in healthy donors. On the study more broadly: T cells numbering about 180 million yielded around 120 million unique TCR beta sequences in an earlier analysis.

With 60 Vbeta and 13 Jbeta primers, the PCR was carried out. Per the study methods: Later reanalysis found tens of millions of unique TCR beta chains, about 11 million of them shared. The data were produced by immunoSEQ multiplex PCR, yet TCRdb's version contains in-frame clones alone and is incomplete. That table supplies the V and J calls and clone size; D and trimming were determined from the DNA. The repertoire holds around 140,000 clones, about 70% seen once, with 2.1% in the top ten. The germline gives CDR1 SQVTM, CDR2 ANQGSEA. The CDR3 runs 11 residues. V was trimmed by 6 bases and J by 6 bases, leaving 11 bases between them. Comments on this clone: Its target is unknown.

General study results and limits: Immune exposure information available was restricted to CMV serostatus. Within a later analysis, the majority of CMV-associated TCR beta chains appeared HLA-restricted.

Material for sequencing was PBMCs. The source of this sequence is a woman in her sixties in good health and CMV-seropositive. This rearrangement joins TRBV29-1 to TRBJ1-2; weak D call: TRBD1 (5 bases). The DNA of the CDR3 is TGCAGCGTCGCGGGGGTTAATGGCTACACCTTC. This translates into CSVAGVNGYTF.